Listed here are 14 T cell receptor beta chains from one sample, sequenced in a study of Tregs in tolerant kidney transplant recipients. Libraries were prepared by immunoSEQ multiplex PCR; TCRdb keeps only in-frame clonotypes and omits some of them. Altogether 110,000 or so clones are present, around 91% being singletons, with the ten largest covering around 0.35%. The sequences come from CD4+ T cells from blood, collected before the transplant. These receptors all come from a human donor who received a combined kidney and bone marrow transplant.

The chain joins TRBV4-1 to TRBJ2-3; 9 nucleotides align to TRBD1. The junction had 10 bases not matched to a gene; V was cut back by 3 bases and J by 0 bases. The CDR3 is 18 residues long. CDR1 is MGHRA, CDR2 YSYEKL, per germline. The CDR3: CASSQTGGDYSSTDTQYF. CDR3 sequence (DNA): TGCGCCAGCAGCCAGACAGGGGGGGATTATTCTAGCACAGATACGCAGTATTTT.

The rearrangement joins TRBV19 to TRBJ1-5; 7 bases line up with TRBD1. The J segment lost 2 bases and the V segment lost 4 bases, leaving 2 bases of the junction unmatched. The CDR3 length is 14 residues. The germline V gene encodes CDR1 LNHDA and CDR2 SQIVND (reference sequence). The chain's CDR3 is CASSNRGGNQPQHF. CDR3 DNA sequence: TGTGCCAGTAGTAACAGGGGTGGCAATCAGCCCCAGCATTTT.

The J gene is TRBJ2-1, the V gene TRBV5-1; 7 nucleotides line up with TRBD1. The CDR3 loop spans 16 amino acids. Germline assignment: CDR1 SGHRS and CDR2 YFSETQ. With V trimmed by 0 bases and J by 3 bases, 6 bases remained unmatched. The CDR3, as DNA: TGCGCCAGCAGCTTGGGAGGGACAGCCTACTACAATGAGCAGTTCTTC. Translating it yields CASSLGGTAYYNEQFF.

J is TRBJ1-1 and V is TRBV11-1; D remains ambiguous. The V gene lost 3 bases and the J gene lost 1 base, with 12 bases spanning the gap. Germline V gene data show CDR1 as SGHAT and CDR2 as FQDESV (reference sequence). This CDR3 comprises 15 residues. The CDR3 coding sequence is TGTGCCAGCAGCTTTGTGGTTGGGCAGAACACTGAAGCTTTCTTT. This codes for CASSFVVGQNTEAFF. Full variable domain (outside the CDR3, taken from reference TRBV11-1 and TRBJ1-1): EAEVAQSPRYKITEKSQAVAFWCDPISGHATLYWYRQILGQGPELLVQFQDESVVDDSQLPKDRFSAERLKGVDSTLKIQPAELGDSAMYLCASSFVVGQNTEAFFGQGTRLTVV.

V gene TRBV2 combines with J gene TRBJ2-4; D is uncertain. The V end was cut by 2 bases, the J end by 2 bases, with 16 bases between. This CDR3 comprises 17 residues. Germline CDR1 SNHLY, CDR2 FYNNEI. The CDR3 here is CASSEIFPKSPKNIQYF. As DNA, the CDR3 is TGTGCCAGCAGTGAAATTTTCCCCAAGAGCCCCAAAAACATTCAGTACTTC.

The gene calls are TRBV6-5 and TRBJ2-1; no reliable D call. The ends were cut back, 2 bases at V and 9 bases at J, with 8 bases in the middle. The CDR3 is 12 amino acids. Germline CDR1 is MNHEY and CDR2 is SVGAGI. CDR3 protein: CASSYPSGEQFF. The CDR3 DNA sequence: TGTGCCAGCAGTTACCCCTCCGGTGAGCAGTTCTTC.

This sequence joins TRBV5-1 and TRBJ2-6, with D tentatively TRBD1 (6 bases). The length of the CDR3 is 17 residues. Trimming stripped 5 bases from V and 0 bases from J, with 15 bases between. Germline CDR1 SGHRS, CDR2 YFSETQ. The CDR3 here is CASRGNDRSSGANVLTF. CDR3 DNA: TGCGCCAGCAGGGGGAATGACAGGAGCTCTGGGGCCAACGTCCTGACTTTC.

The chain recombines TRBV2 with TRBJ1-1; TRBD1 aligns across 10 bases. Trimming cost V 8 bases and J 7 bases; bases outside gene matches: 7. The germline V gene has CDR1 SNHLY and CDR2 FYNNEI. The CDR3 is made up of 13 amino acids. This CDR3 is CASGDRGMGEAFF. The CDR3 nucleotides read TGTGCCAGCGGGGACAGGGGTATGGGTGAAGCTTTCTTT.

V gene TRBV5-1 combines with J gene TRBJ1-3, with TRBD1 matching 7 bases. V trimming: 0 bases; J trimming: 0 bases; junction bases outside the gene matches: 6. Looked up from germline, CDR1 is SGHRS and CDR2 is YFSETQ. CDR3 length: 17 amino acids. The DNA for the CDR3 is TGCGCCAGCAGCTTGGGGACAGGCCTTAGCTCTGGAAACACCATATATTTT. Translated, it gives CASSLGTGLSSGNTIYF.

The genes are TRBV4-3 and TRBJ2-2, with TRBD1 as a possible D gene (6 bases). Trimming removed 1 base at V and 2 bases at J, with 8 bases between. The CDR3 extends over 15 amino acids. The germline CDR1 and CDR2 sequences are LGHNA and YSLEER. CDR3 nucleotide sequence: TGCGCCAGCAGCCAAGGGACAGCTAACACCGGGGAGCTGTTTTTT. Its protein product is CASSQGTANTGELFF.

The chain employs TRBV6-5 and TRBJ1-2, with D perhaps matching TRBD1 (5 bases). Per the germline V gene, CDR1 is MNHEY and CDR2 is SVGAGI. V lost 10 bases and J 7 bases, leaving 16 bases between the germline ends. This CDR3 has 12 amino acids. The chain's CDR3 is CATDNRGGGYTF. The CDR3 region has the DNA TGTGCCACCGACAATCGGGGGGGTGGCTACACCTTC.

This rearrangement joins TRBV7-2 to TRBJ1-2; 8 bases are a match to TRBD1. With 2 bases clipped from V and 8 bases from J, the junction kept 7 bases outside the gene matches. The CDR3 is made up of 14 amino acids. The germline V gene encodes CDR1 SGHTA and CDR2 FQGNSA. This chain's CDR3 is CASSLSRGQGGYTF. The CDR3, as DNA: TGTGCCAGCAGCTTATCCAGGGGGCAAGGGGGCTACACCTTC.

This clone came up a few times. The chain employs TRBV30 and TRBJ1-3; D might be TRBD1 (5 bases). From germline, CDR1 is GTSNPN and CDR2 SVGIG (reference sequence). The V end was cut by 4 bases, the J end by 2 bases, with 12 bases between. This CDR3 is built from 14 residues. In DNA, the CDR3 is TGTGCCTGGACCCCAGGGTCCCCTGGAAACACCATATATTTT. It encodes CAWTPGSPGNTIYF.

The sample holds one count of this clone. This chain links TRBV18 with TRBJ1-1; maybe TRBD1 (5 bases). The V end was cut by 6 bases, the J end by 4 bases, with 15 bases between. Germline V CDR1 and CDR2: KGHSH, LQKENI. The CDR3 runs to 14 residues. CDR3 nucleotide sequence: TGTGCCAGCTCTTACCCACAGGCCCCCACTGAAGCTTTCTTT. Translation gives CASSYPQAPTEAFF.